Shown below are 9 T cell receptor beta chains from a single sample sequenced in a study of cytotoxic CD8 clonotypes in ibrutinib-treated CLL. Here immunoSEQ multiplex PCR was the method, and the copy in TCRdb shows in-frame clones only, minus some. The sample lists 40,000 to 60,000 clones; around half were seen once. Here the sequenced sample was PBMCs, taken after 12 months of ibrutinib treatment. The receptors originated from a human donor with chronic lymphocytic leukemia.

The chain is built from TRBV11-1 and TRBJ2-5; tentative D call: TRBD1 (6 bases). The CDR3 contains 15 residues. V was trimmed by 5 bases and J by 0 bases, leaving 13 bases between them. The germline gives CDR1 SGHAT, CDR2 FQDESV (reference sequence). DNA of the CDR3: TGTGCCAGCAGCCTGGACAGCTTAGACCAAGAGACCCAGTACTTC. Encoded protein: CASSLDSLDQETQYF.

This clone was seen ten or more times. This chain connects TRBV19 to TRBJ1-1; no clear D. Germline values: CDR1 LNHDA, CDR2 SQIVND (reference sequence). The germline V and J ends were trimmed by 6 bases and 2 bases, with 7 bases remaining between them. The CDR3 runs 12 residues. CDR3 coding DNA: TGTGCCAGTAGGAATGGTAACACTGAAGCTTTCTTT. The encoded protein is CASRNGNTEAFF. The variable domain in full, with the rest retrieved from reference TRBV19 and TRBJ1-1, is DGGITQSPKYLFRKEGQNVTLSCEQNLNHDAMYWYRQDPGQGLRLIYYSQIVNDFQKGDIAEGYSVSREKKESFPLTVTSAQKNPTAFYLCASRNGNTEAFFGQGTRLTVV.

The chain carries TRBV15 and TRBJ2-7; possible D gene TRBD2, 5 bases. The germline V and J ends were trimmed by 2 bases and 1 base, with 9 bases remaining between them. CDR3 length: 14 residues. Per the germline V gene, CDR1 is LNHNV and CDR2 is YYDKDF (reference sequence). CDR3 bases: TGTGCCACCAGCAGATTCGGGGAATCCTACGAGCAGTACTTC. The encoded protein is CATSRFGESYEQYF.

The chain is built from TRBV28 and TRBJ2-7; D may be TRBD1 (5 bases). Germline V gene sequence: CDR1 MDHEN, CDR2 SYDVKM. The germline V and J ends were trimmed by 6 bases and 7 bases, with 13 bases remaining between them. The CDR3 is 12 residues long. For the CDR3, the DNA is TGTGCCAGCAGCGCAGGGTTACGGGAGCAGTACTTC. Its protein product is CASSAGLREQYF.

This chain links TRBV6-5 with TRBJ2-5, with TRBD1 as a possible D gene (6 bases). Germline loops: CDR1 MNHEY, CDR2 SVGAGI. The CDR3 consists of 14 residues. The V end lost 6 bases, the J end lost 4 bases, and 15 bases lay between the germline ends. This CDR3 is CASSLVGRGETQYF. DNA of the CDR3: TGTGCCAGCAGCCTGGTTGGCAGGGGAGAGACCCAGTACTTC.

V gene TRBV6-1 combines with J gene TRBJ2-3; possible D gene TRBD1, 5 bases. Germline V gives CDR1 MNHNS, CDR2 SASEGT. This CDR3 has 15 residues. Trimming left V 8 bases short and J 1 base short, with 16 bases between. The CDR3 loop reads CASCLSQACTDTQYF. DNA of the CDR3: TGTGCCAGCTGTTTATCACAGGCCTGCACAGATACGCAGTATTTT.

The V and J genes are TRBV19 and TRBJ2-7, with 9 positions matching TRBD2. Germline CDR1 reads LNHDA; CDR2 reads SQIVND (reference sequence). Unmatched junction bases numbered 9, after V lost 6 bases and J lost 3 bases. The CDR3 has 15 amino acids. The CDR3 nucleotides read TGTGCCAGTAGATTAGCGGGAGCCCCCTACTACGAGCAGTACTTC. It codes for CASRLAGAPYYEQYF.

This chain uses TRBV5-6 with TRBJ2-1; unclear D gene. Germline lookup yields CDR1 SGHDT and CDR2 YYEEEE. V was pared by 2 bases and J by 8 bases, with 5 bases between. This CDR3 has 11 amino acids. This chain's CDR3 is CASSFFHEQFF. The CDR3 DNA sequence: TGTGCCAGCAGCTTCTTCCATGAGCAGTTCTTC.

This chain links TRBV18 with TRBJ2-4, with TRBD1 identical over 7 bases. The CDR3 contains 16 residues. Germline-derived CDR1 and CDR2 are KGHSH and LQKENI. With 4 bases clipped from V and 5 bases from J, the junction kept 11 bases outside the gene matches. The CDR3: CASSQGQAQGQNIQYF. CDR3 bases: TGTGCCAGCTCACAAGGACAGGCCCAGGGGCAAAACATTCAGTACTTC. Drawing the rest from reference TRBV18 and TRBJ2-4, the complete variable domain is NAGVMQNPRHLVRRRGQEARLRCSPMKGHSHVYWYRQLPEEGLKFMVYLQKENIIDESGMPKERFSAEFPKEGPSILRIQQVVRGDSAAYFCASSQGQAQGQNIQYFGAGTRLSVL.